The T cell receptor beta chain described here comes from a study of blood T cell repertoires in COVID-19. For the study at large: The analysed material was cDNA or gDNA that came from T cells, B-cell-depleted T cells, or PBMCs.

CDR1 and CDR2 (germline): SGHNT, YYREEE (reference sequence). V lost 4 bases to trimming and J lost 8 bases; unmatched junction nucleotides: 9. This CDR3 spans 14 amino acids. Clones were sequenced by immunoSEQ multiplex PCR, and TCRdb holds only the in-frame ones, with some missing. The sample lists about 380,000 clones, over 65% occurring once. The receptor was isolated from a human donor with acute or convalescent COVID-19. The donor label of this sample is uncertain. Specimen: peripheral blood. The chain carries TRBV5-4 and TRBJ2-3; TRBD1 agrees at 8 bases. CDR3 residues: CASSQLTGAATQYF. The CDR3 bases are TGTGCCAGCAGCCAGCTGACAGGGGCCGCTACGCAGTATTTT.